A selection of T cell receptor beta chains follows, all from one sample in a study of cytomegalovirus exposure and HLA in healthy donors. Here immunoSEQ multiplex PCR was the method, and the copy in TCRdb shows in-frame clones only, minus some. The sample yields about 110,000 clones, 65% to 85% seen once. Sequencing was performed on PBMCs. The receptor source for this set is a man aged 30 to 45 in good health and CMV-seropositive. The CDR3 runs from the conserved cysteine through the conserved F or W. A D gene is named only where the DNA matches it firmly. For some rows the clone size is stated as once, few or many, or as a class when expanded; others skip it.

abundance	v_gene	d_gene	j_gene	CDR3aa	CDR3nt
.	TRBV6-1	.	TRBJ2-3	CASSGGGHTDTQYF	TGTGCCAGCAGTGGGGGGGGCCACACAGATACGCAGTATTTT
.	TRBV5-5	.	TRBJ1-6	CASSRTTDSLYNSPLHF	TGTGCCAGCAGCCGAACCACCGACAGTCTCTATAATTCACCCCTCCACTTT
.	TRBV30	.	TRBJ1-1	CAWSVRGLMNTEAFF	TGTGCCTGGAGTGTACGGGGACTCATGAACACTGAAGCTTTCTTT
.	TRBV15	.	TRBJ2-7	CATSRDRDTYEQYF	TGTGCCACCAGCAGAGACCGGGACACCTACGAGCAGTACTTC
.	TRBV21-1	.	TRBJ2-3	CASSYGGPGDTQYF	TGTGCCAGCAGCTACGGGGGGCCGGGGGATACGCAGTATTTT
.	TRBV2	.	TRBJ1-2	CASIRGEANYGYTF	TGTGCCAGCATACGGGGGGAAGCTAACTATGGCTACACCTTC
.	TRBV27	TRBD2	TRBJ2-1	CASSPSGGHSYNEQFF	TGTGCCAGCAGTCCTAGCGGGGGGCACTCCTACAATGAGCAGTTCTTC
.	TRBV6-4	.	TRBJ2-2	CASRSQGDFPGELFF	TGTGCCAGCAGATCCCAGGGGGACTTTCCCGGGGAGCTGTTTTTT
.	TRBV19	TRBD1	TRBJ2-3	CASSFRDRVTDTQYF	TGTGCCAGTAGTTTCCGGGACAGGGTGACAGATACGCAGTATTTT
.	TRBV7-9	.	TRBJ1-2	CASSPNKRGPPNYGYTF	TGTGCCAGCAGCCCAAATAAACGGGGTCCTCCGAACTATGGCTACACCTTC
.	TRBV30	TRBD2	TRBJ2-7	CAWSGEGLEQYF	TGTGCCTGGAGTGGGGAGGGGCTCGAGCAGTACTTC
.	TRBV7-2	TRBD1	TRBJ1-6	CASSPGQGSPLHF	TGTGCCAGCAGCCCGGGACAGGGTTCACCCCTCCACTTT
.	TRBV2	TRBD1	TRBJ1-5	CASRGGQFINQPQHF	TGTGCCAGCAGGGGGGGACAGTTTATCAATCAGCCCCAGCATTTT
.	TRBV18	.	TRBJ2-5	CASSPAGGETQYF	TGTGCCAGCTCACCCGCCGGGGGAGAGACCCAGTACTTC
.	TRBV28	.	TRBJ2-2	CASGEVPTYTGELFF	TGTGCCAGCGGAGAGGTCCCTACTTACACCGGGGAGCTGTTTTTT
.	TRBV2	.	TRBJ2-3	CASSEVGTMDTQYF	TGTGCCAGCAGTGAAGTTGGTACTATGGATACGCAGTATTTT
.	TRBV30	.	TRBJ1-6	CAWGADEVYNSPLHF	TGTGCCTGGGGGGCGGACGAAGTCTATAATTCACCCCTCCACTTT
few	TRBV5-4	.	TRBJ1-2	CASSAGGPNYGYTF	TGTGCCAGCAGCGCGGGGGGCCCGAACTATGGCTACACCTTC
few	TRBV19	.	TRBJ2-7	CASSIPGNEQYF	TGTGCCAGTAGTATACCCGGGAACGAGCAGTACTTC
.	TRBV5-5	.	TRBJ2-7	CASSPTALGEQYF	TGTGCCAGCAGCCCGACAGCCCTGGGAGAGCAGTACTTC
.	TRBV9	.	TRBJ2-7	CASSAPQHWGNGDEQYF	TGTGCCAGCAGCGCACCCCAGCACTGGGGCAATGGGGACGAGCAGTACTTC
.	TRBV11-2	TRBD1	TRBJ2-7	CASSFTSGQGTYEQYF	TGTGCCAGCAGTTTTACCTCGGGACAGGGAACCTACGAGCAGTACTTC
.	TRBV4-2	.	TRBJ2-3	CASSQDPGSGTQYF	TGTGCCAGCAGCCAAGACCCAGGGTCGGGTACGCAGTATTTT
.	TRBV7-8	TRBD2	TRBJ2-5	CASSSGAGTQYF	TGTGCCAGCAGTAGCGGGGCGGGGACCCAGTACTTC
.	TRBV27	.	TRBJ2-3	CASSLSQGTNTDTQYF	TGTGCCAGCAGTTTATCGCAGGGGACAAACACAGATACGCAGTATTTT
.	TRBV7-9	.	TRBJ2-2	CSSIRGTGELFF	TGTTCCAGCATCAGGGGCACCGGGGAGCTGTTTTTT
once	TRBV9	.	TRBJ1-5	CASSPGGGTRNQPQHF	TGTGCCAGCAGCCCCGGGGGGGGGACGAGAAATCAGCCCCAGCATTTT
.	TRBV18	TRBD1	TRBJ2-7	CASSPARTGTYEQYF	TGTGCCAGCTCACCGGCCCGGACAGGGACCTACGAGCAGTACTTC
.	TRBV21-1	.	TRBJ2-7	CASSKVSGRIYEQYF	TGTGCCAGCAGCAAAGTTAGCGGGCGTATCTACGAGCAGTACTTC
.	TRBV30	.	TRBJ1-2	CAWSPRDTRYGYTF	TGTGCCTGGAGTCCACGGGACACCCGCTATGGCTACACCTTC
.	TRBV30	.	TRBJ1-2	CAWSVSRSGYTF	TGTGCCTGGAGTGTAAGTAGGAGTGGCTACACCTTC
.	TRBV4-1	TRBD2	TRBJ2-3	CASSQGPGLAASDTQYF	TGCGCCAGCAGCCAAGGGCCGGGACTAGCGGCCTCAGATACGCAGTATTTT
.	TRBV7-6	.	TRBJ1-2	CASSLGPGTYGYTF	TGTGCCAGCAGCTTAGGTCCGGGTACCTATGGCTACACCTTC
.	TRBV11-2	.	TRBJ2-2	CASSSELAGELFF	TGTGCCAGCAGCTCAGAACTGGCCGGGGAGCTGTTTTTT
.	TRBV25-1	.	TRBJ1-2	CASSERTAYGYTF	TGTGCCAGCAGTGAACGAACAGCCTATGGCTACACCTTC
few	TRBV6-1	.	TRBJ1-1	CASSGSRGGKAFF	TGTGCCAGCAGTGGGTCCCGGGGGGGGAAGGCTTTCTTT
.	TRBV19	TRBD2	TRBJ2-3	CASRSGGTDTQYF	TGTGCCAGTAGAAGCGGGGGGACAGATACGCAGTATTTT
.	TRBV7-9	.	TRBJ2-3	CASSLVRVPPTDTQYF	TGTGCCAGCAGCTTAGTCAGGGTCCCTCCCACAGATACGCAGTATTTT
.	TRBV9	TRBD2	TRBJ2-3	CASSASGEATDTQYF	TGTGCCAGCAGCGCCAGCGGGGAGGCCACGGATACGCAGTATTTT
.	TRBV11-2	TRBD1	TRBJ1-4	CASSLTGQNEKLFF	TGTGCCAGCAGCTTAACGGGACAGAACGAAAAACTGTTTTTT
once	TRBV30	.	TRBJ2-7	CAGFSPRTADYEQYF	TGTGCCGGCTTCAGCCCCCGGACAGCAGACTACGAGCAGTACTTC
.	TRBV4-1	.	TRBJ2-1	CASSQPTSYNEQFF	TGCGCCAGCAGCCAACCCACATCCTACAATGAGCAGTTCTTC